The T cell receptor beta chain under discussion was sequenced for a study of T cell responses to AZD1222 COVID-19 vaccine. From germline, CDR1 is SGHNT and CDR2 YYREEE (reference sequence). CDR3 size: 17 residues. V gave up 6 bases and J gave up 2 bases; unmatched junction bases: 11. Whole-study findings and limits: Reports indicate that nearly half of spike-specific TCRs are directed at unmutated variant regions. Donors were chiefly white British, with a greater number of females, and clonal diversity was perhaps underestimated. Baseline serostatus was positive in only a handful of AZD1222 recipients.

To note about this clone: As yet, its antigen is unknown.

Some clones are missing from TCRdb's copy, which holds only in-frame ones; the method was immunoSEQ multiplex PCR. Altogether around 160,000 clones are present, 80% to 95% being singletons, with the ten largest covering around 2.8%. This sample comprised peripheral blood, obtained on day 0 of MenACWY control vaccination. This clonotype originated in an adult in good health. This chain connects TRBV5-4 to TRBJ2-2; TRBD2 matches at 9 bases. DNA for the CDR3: TGTGCCAGCACCTTAGGCGGGAGGGATGGTAACACCGGGGAGCTGTTTTTT. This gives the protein CASTLGGRDGNTGELFF. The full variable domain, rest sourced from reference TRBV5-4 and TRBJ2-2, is ETGVTQSPTHLIKTRGQQVTLRCSSQSGHNTVSWYQQALGQGPQFIFQYYREEENGRGNFPPRFSGLQFPNYSSELNVNALELDDSALYLCASTLGGRDGNTGELFFGEGSRLTVL.